The 30 T cell receptor beta chains below all came from one sample that was sequenced in a study of shared T cell receptors in the human thymus. Generated by immunoSEQ multiplex PCR, the TCRdb table keeps only in-frame clones and is missing some. The sample yields hundreds of thousands of clones, about 90% seen once. This same sample was also taken into another study, of human thymus T cells.

Sequenced: thymocytes. The receptor source for this set is a boy in the first two years of life with a congenital heart defect.

On this clone: A read error may produce the germline difference seen at one junction end. The genes are TRBV20-1 and TRBJ1-6; 9 bases match TRBD1. Per germline, CDR1 DFQATT and CDR2 SNEGSKA (reference sequence). The length of the CDR3 is 11 residues. As DNA, the CDR3 is TGCAGTGCTAGGGGGACAGGGAACGTCGCGTTT. This sequence encodes CSARGTGNVAF.

The chain joins TRBV2 to TRBJ1-6; 10 bases agree with TRBD1. V lost 0 bases and J lost 9; bases outside the gene matches: 5. The CDR3 totals 16 residues. The germline V gene encodes CDR1 SNHLY and CDR2 FYNNEI. The CDR3: CASSEAGDRGGSPLHF. The CDR3 nucleotides read TGTGCCAGCAGTGAAGCGGGGGACAGGGGTGGTTCACCCCTCCACTTT. Looking up the rest from reference TRBV2 and TRBJ1-6 gives the full variable domain: EPEVTQTPSHQVTQMGQEVILRCVPISNHLYFYWYRQILGQKVEFLVSFYNNEISEKSEIFDDQFSVERPDGSNFTLKIRSTKLEDSAMYFCASSEAGDRGGSPLHFGNGTRLTVT.

The chain is built from TRBV14 and TRBJ1-2; weak D call: TRBD1 (6 bases). V dropped 4 bases and J dropped 2 bases, with 14 bases sitting between them. Germline assignment: CDR1 SGHDN and CDR2 FVKESK. CDR3 length equals 15 residues. The CDR3 sequence: CASSLHQDRNYGYTF. DNA of the CDR3: TGTGCCAGCAGCCTCCACCAGGACAGAAACTATGGCTACACCTTC.

The genes are TRBV2 and TRBJ1-5; 8 nucleotides line up with TRBD1. V shed 5 bases, J shed 0 bases, and the junction held 12 bases outside the gene matches. The CDR3 is 18 residues long. Germline V lookup: CDR1 SNHLY, CDR2 FYNNEI. The DNA of the CDR3 is TGTGCCAGCAGTACCTCCGGACAGGGAGAATATAGCAATCAGCCCCAGCATTTT. Encoded protein: CASSTSGQGEYSNQPQHF.

The CDR3 here is CSTNNGGDNEQFF. CDR3 bases: TGCAGCACCAACAACGGAGGAGACAATGAGCAGTTCTTC. J is TRBJ2-1 and V is TRBV29-1; a weak D match, TRBD2 (5 bases). V was cut by 8 bases and J by 5 bases, with 16 bases left in between. CDR3 length: 13 residues. The germline CDR1 and CDR2 sequences are SQVTM and ANQGSEA.

The rearrangement links TRBV11-2 to TRBJ2-7; 9 nucleotides align to TRBD1. The CDR3 totals 17 residues. V was pared by 4 bases and J by 2 bases, with 12 bases of the junction left unmatched. Germline-derived CDR1 and CDR2 are SGHAT and FQNNGV. The CDR3 reads CASSSLYLDRGTYEQYF. The CDR3 DNA reads as TGTGCCAGCAGCTCCTTGTACCTGGACAGGGGTACCTACGAGCAGTACTTC.

The chain joins TRBV29-1 to TRBJ2-7, with a possible D match to TRBD2 (6 bases). V gave up 1 base and J gave up 2 bases, with 12 bases separating them. Germline values: CDR1 SQVTM, CDR2 ANQGSEA. The CDR3 is 14 amino acids. The CDR3 DNA is TGCAGCGTTGAAGGGGACTCTCTTACCTACGAGCAGTACTTC. Translation gives CSVEGDSLTYEQYF.

The V and J genes are TRBV5-1 and TRBJ1-1, with D unclear. CDR1 SGHRS and CDR2 YFSETQ come from the germline V gene. CDR3 length: 14 amino acids. V was cut by 3 bases and J by 0 bases, with 9 bases left in between. This CDR3 reads CASSYRDLNTEAFF. Written as DNA, the CDR3 is TGCGCCAGCAGCTATCGAGACTTGAACACTGAAGCTTTCTTT.

This chain joins TRBV27 and TRBJ2-7, with a tentative D call TRBD1 (6 bases). The germline V and J ends were trimmed by 6 bases and 2 bases, with 20 bases remaining between them. There are 16 residues in the CDR3. CDR1 and CDR2 from the germline V gene are MNHEY and SMNVEV (reference sequence). The CDR3 region has the DNA TGTGCCAGCAGCCATCACCGGGACAAAAAGGCCTACGAGCAGTACTTC. It encodes CASSHHRDKKAYEQYF.

The rearrangement joins TRBV5-6 to TRBJ2-3; a weak D match, TRBD1 (5 bases). Germline V CDR1 and CDR2: SGHDT, YYEEEE. V was clipped by 1 base and J by 0 bases, with 12 bases between them. This CDR3 has 16 amino acids. CDR3 bases: TGTGCCAGCAGCTTGAGGAGTGACAGAAGCACAGATACGCAGTATTTT. Its translation is CASSLRSDRSTDTQYF.

This chain links TRBV25-1 with TRBJ2-7; 11 nucleotides align to TRBD2. This CDR3 spans 15 amino acids. The V gene end was trimmed by 3 bases and the J gene end by 3 bases; junction bases not matched to a gene: 4. Germline CDR1 reads MGHDK; CDR2 reads SYGVNS. The CDR3 sequence is CASSDTLAGDYEQYF. Here the CDR3 DNA reads TGTGCCAGCAGTGACACACTAGCGGGAGACTACGAGCAGTACTTC.

The table lists this clone with a count of one. The gene calls are TRBV27 and TRBJ2-7; possibly TRBD1 for D (6 bases). Germline values: CDR1 MNHEY, CDR2 SMNVEV (reference sequence). V dropped 0 bases and J dropped 0 bases, with 15 bases sitting between them. The CDR3 is made up of 17 amino acids. The CDR3 region is CASSLSGGGLLSYEQYF. DNA of the CDR3: TGTGCCAGCAGTTTATCTGGGGGCGGCCTCCTCTCCTACGAGCAGTACTTC.

This clone showed up just once. J is TRBJ2-7 and V is TRBV4-3, with 8 bases aligning to TRBD2. There are 16 residues in the CDR3. V lost 5 bases to trimming and J lost 2 bases; unmatched junction nucleotides: 11. Germline assignment: CDR1 LGHNA and CDR2 YSLEER. CDR3 nucleotide sequence: TGCGCCAGCAGCGCCTACCCCGGGACTAGACCCTACGAGCAGTACTTC. Its translation: CASSAYPGTRPYEQYF.

The chain employs TRBV7-9 and TRBJ1-5; D might be TRBD1 (5 bases). The CDR3 is 13 residues long. V was pared by 3 bases and J by 9 bases, with 12 bases between. The germline V gene has CDR1 SEHNR and CDR2 FQNEAQ (reference sequence). CDR3 sequence: CASSLTAKGPQHF. For the CDR3, the DNA is TGTGCCAGCAGCTTGACAGCCAAGGGGCCCCAGCATTTT.

This chain uses TRBV2 with TRBJ2-7, with D perhaps TRBD1 (6 bases). V gave up 7 bases and J gave up 1 base, with 23 bases separating them. The CDR3 sequence is 17 residues long. The germline V gene encodes CDR1 SNHLY and CDR2 FYNNEI. This CDR3 reads CASTPGQGHIVSYEQYF. Written as DNA, the CDR3 is TGTGCCAGCACCCCGGGACAAGGGCATATTGTATCCTACGAGCAGTACTTC. The variable domain in full, completed from reference TRBV2 and TRBJ2-7, reads EPEVTQTPSHQVTQMGQEVILRCVPISNHLYFYWYRQILGQKVEFLVSFYNNEISEKSEIFDDQFSVERPDGSNFTLKIRSTKLEDSAMYFCASTPGQGHIVSYEQYFGPGTRLTVT.

The chain links TRBV25-1 to TRBJ2-7; the match to TRBD1 covers 12 bases. The V segment lost 6 bases and the J segment 6 bases; nucleotides outside the gene matches: 12. CDR1 is MGHDK and CDR2 is SYGVNS in the germline V gene. CDR3 size: 16 residues. CDR3: CASRKGTGGEFSEQYF. The CDR3 DNA reads as TGTGCCAGCAGAAAAGGGACAGGGGGCGAATTTTCCGAGCAGTACTTC.

This chain connects TRBV19 to TRBJ1-5; the D is unclear. The germline gives CDR1 LNHDA, CDR2 SQIVND (reference sequence). CDR3 length: 14 residues. The germline V and J ends were trimmed by 6 bases and 4 bases, with 13 bases remaining between them. CDR3 DNA sequence: TGTGCCAGTAGACCCAGGCCGGGGAATCAGCCCCAGCATTTT. As protein: CASRPRPGNQPQHF.

This chain uses TRBV5-5 with TRBJ1-6; D not resolved. Trimming cost V 3 bases and J 8 bases, with 6 bases left between them. This CDR3 region has 12 residues. Germline-derived CDR1 and CDR2 are SGHKS and YYEKEE (reference sequence). The CDR3 sequence is CASSSPDSPLHF. The CDR3 nucleotides are TGTGCCAGCAGCTCCCCAGATTCACCCCTCCACTTT.

The chain combines TRBV9 with TRBJ1-2; 8 bases align to TRBD1. CDR3 length equals 18 residues. Trimming cost V 3 bases and J 5 bases; bases outside gene matches: 18. Germline V gene lookup returns CDR1 SGDLS and CDR2 YYNGEE. CDR3 sequence: CASSARDRTPPPKYGYTF. The DNA of the CDR3 is TGTGCCAGCAGCGCCCGGGACAGGACGCCACCACCCAAATATGGCTACACCTTC.

As regards this clone: Because the CDR3 is missing its conserved closing phenylalanine or tryptophan, this is likely a read error. J is TRBJ2-7 and V is TRBV4-3, with TRBD2 matching over 11 bases. The germline gives CDR1 LGHNA, CDR2 YSLEER. J gave up 6 bases and V 0 bases, and 16 bases lay outside the gene matches. This CDR3 spans 19 amino acids. The CDR3 region has the DNA TGCGCCAGCAGCCAAGATGAGGTACTAGCGGGAGATGGGTTCTCCGAGCAGTACCTC. Translated, it gives CASSQDEVLAGDGFSEQYL.

There are a few counts of this clone. The chain combines TRBV28 with TRBJ2-7, with 9 nucleotides matching TRBD2. Germline V lookup: CDR1 MDHEN, CDR2 SYDVKM. This CDR3 contains 16 residues. Trimming at V came to 5 bases and at J to 5 bases, leaving 13 bases not matched to a gene. The CDR3 region is CASSIRSGRLENEQYF. As DNA, the CDR3 is TGTGCCAGCAGTATTCGTAGCGGGAGATTAGAAAACGAGCAGTACTTC.

This sequence joins TRBV19 and TRBJ2-3, with D maybe TRBD2 (6 bases). This CDR3 region has 13 residues. V lost 3 bases, J lost 5 bases, and 9 bases lay in between. CDR1 is LNHDA and CDR2 is SQIVND in the germline V gene (reference sequence). CDR3 in amino acids: CASSMLGGDTQYF. The CDR3 DNA is TGTGCCAGTAGTATGCTGGGAGGAGATACGCAGTATTTT. The whole variable domain, filled in from reference TRBV19 and TRBJ2-3, reads DGGITQSPKYLFRKEGQNVTLSCEQNLNHDAMYWYRQDPGQGLRLIYYSQIVNDFQKGDIAEGYSVSREKKESFPLTVTSAQKNPTAFYLCASSMLGGDTQYFGPGTRLTVL.

Worth noting for this clone: Given the absence of the conserved phenylalanine or tryptophan at the CDR3 end, a read error is likely. The DNA is omitted, as the CDR3 cannot be located on it reliably, and the CDR3 follows TCRdb's listing. The CDR3 protein is CSAGTGALS. This chain joins TRBV20-1 and TRBJ2-7; the D segment call TRBD1 is taken from the table without a DNA check. The CDR3 is 9 residues long, counting both termini. CDR1 is DFQATT, CDR2 SNEGSKA, per germline (reference sequence).

The rearrangement joins TRBV28 to TRBJ2-7; 7 positions agree with TRBD2. CDR3 length equals 16 residues. Looked up from germline, CDR1 is MDHEN and CDR2 is SYDVKM. Losses at the gene ends were 2 bases for V and 5 bases for J; bases not matched to a gene: 12. CDR3 coding DNA: TGTGCCAGCAGTTTAGGGGCGCGGCGGGGGAACGACGAGCAGTACTTC. Translated: CASSLGARRGNDEQYF.

As regards this clone: A junction end diverges from the germline sequence, so it may reflect a read error. The chain combines TRBV19 with TRBJ2-7; 8 bases are shared with TRBD1. Germline lookup yields CDR1 LNHDA and CDR2 SQIVND (reference sequence). The CDR3 consists of 15 residues. CDR3 protein: CASSTRQGRAYEQYF. CDR3 bases: TGTGCCAGTAGTACCCGACAGGGGCGCGCCTATGAGCAGTACTTC.

The V gene is TRBV28, the J gene TRBJ1-1; D gene uncertain. The CDR3 spans 11 residues. Germline V lookup: CDR1 MDHEN, CDR2 SYDVKM. Trimming cost V 10 bases and J 2 bases, with 8 bases left between them. The DNA for the CDR3 is TGTGCCACCACTGAAAACACTGAAGCTTTCTTT. Protein sequence: CATTENTEAFF.

This clone was observed a single time. The chain combines TRBV30 with TRBJ1-2, with no clear D. This CDR3 is built from 12 residues. V lost 2 bases to trimming and J lost 4 bases, with 8 bases between them. Per germline, CDR1 GTSNPN and CDR2 SVGIG (reference sequence). The CDR3 loop is CAWSPYPYGYTF. The CDR3 coding sequence is TGTGCCTGGAGTCCCTACCCCTATGGCTACACCTTC.

V is TRBV4-1 and J is TRBJ2-1, with D uncertain. The germline gives CDR1 MGHRA, CDR2 YSYEKL. The CDR3 extends over 14 amino acids. V lost 4 bases and J lost 7, with 14 bases in between. The DNA for the CDR3 is TGCGCCAGCAGCCGCCCCCTTCTCAGGAATGAGCAGTTCTTC. Amino acid sequence: CASSRPLLRNEQFF.

J is TRBJ2-3 and V is TRBV4-1, with D uncertain. V was shortened by 0 bases and J by 4 bases, with 17 bases between the two germline ends. CDR3 length: 17 residues. Germline lookup yields CDR1 MGHRA and CDR2 YSYEKL. CDR3: CASSQDALGSSADTQYF. CDR3 DNA: TGCGCCAGCAGCCAAGATGCCCTAGGTAGTTCGGCAGATACGCAGTATTTT.

The rearrangement uses TRBV29-1 and TRBJ1-2; TRBD1 aligns across 8 bases. The germline CDR1 and CDR2 sequences are SQVTM and ANQGSEA. This CDR3 comprises 13 residues. Unmatched junction bases numbered 5, after V lost 4 bases and J lost 4 bases. The CDR3 DNA follows: TGCAGCGTTGGGACAGGGTTTAGCTATGGCTACACCTTC. Amino acid sequence: CSVGTGFSYGYTF.